Listed below are T cell receptor beta chains from one sample, sequenced in a study of graft-versus-host responses after intestinal transplantation. The method was immunoSEQ multiplex PCR; TCRdb's version includes in-frame clones alone and lacks a portion of them. The sample holds around 100,000 clones, approximately 90% seen once. These receptors are not linked to any known antigen. The source material was unstimulated CD4+ T cells sorted from spleen or lymph node cells, sampled before transplant. The receptor source for this set is a human donor who was the organ donor for an intestinal transplant. Each CDR3 is given without its conserved first and last residue. Each record gives: V gene, J gene, CDR3 protein.

TRBV19	TRBJ1-2	ASSQPGQDYGYT
TRBV19	TRBJ1-5	ASSIGDQPQH
TRBV4-1	-	ASSRTGLPYEQY
TRBV6-1	TRBJ2-1	ASSAGQGIGNEQF
TRBV5-1	TRBJ1-2	ASSLTGQGGYGYT
TRBV7-3	TRBJ2-1	ASSLTPSSGGPYNEQF
TRBV10-3	TRBJ2-5	AISRTQRQETQY
TRBV7-2	TRBJ1-4	ASSGTGSLNEKLF
TRBV28	TRBJ2-7	ASSRTRPINVYEQY
TRBV7-2	TRBJ1-5	ASSLGQGIRAQH
TRBV28	TRBJ1-5	ASSFAGGNQPQH
TRBV27	TRBJ1-1	ASGLRQNTEAF
TRBV7-9	TRBJ2-2	ASSRQGNTGELF
TRBV5-4	TRBJ2-3	ASSFRRDASTDTQY
TRBV28	TRBJ2-7	ASSSGQGIYEQY
TRBV19	TRBJ2-2	ASSIDRWGRNTGELF
TRBV5-1	TRBJ2-3	ASSLEGLAGALDTQY
TRBV18	TRBJ2-3	ASSPVRGDTQY
TRBV5-1	TRBJ2-7	ASSLGTSSSYEQY
TRBV27	TRBJ1-1	ASSLRGMNTEAF
TRBV19	TRBJ1-5	ASSIGLGTNQPQH
TRBV6-5	TRBJ2-1	AVGTGNEQF
TRBV2	TRBJ2-3	ASSERDGLDTQY
TRBV7-8	TRBJ1-2	ASSAGSHRGRGGYT
TRBV7-2	TRBJ2-5	ASSLVTGGETQY
TRBV6-1	TRBJ2-1	ASSRTSGTFNEQF
TRBV5-1	TRBJ2-3	ASSLDRGRTDTQY
TRBV9	TRBJ2-5	ASSVGLIQETQY
TRBV5-4	TRBJ1-2	ASSSKEGNYGYT
TRBV19	TRBJ2-2	ASSIPGLAAANTGELF
TRBV5-1	TRBJ1-1	ASSLGQGAEAF
TRBV4-3	TRBJ2-4	ASSQGAVENIQY
TRBV30	TRBJ1-5	AWKRTGRDQPQH
TRBV6-6	TRBJ1-1	ASMMNTEAF
TRBV4-3	TRBJ2-3	ASSQDLPDTQY
TRBV6-5	TRBJ2-5	ASRARLQEETQY
TRBV15	TRBJ1-1	ATSRDLEAF
TRBV19	TRBJ1-1	ASSTDRGKNTEAF
TRBV10-3	TRBJ2-1	AISDGAGGDNEQF
TRBV5-1	TRBJ1-1	ASSLDRLGEGTEAF
TRBV7-2	TRBJ2-7	ASSLVGWEAYEQY
TRBV2	TRBJ2-1	ASIQDRGPYVQF
TRBV9	TRBJ2-1	ASSVAGLAGFNEQF
TRBV6-6	TRBJ1-3	ASSRTVNSGNTIY
TRBV27	TRBJ1-5	ASSYREGQPQH
TRBV4-3	TRBJ2-3	ASSQDWPTLNTDTQY
TRBV2	TRBJ2-7	ASSEYPGRHEQY
TRBV10-3	TRBJ2-7	AISESAISYEQY
TRBV6-1	TRBJ1-1	ASSVLVEGDTEAF
TRBV7-9	TRBJ2-1	ASSVRQNNEQF
TRBV28	TRBJ1-1	ASRPTGRSSEAF
TRBV5-6	TRBJ2-1	ASSFNSGSANEQF
TRBV27	TRBJ1-4	ASSPADRGLFEKLF
TRBV6-6	TRBJ1-4	ASSATGVNEKLF